The 17 T cell receptor beta chains given below trace back to one sample, sequenced in a study of blood T cell repertoires in COVID-19. Using immunoSEQ multiplex PCR, the repertoire was profiled, and TCRdb retains in-frame clones only, with some absent. There are some 190,000 clones in the sample; 70% to 90% occur only once, and more than 3% lies in the top ten. Specimen: peripheral blood. Receptors were obtained from a man aged 55 to 70 with acute or convalescent COVID-19.

This sequence joins TRBV28 and TRBJ1-5, with 9 bases matching TRBD1. Trimming took 6 bases from V and 7 from J; bases not matched to a gene: 10. The CDR3 spans 15 residues. Germline V gene lookup returns CDR1 MDHEN and CDR2 SYDVKM. The CDR3 region is CASSRPQGAPQPQHF. The DNA of the CDR3 is TGTGCCAGCAGCCGCCCACAGGGGGCCCCACAGCCCCAGCATTTT. The complete variable domain, with remaining parts taken from reference TRBV28 and TRBJ1-5, reads DVKVTQSSRYLVKRTGEKVFLECVQDMDHENMFWYRQDPGLGLRLIYFSYDVKMKEKGDIPEGYSVSREKKERFSLILESASTNQTSMYLCASSRPQGAPQPQHFGDGTRLSIL.

A single count supports this clone. The genes are TRBV2 and TRBJ2-3; D possibly corresponds to TRBD2 (5 bases). CDR1 is SNHLY and CDR2 is FYNNEI in the germline V gene. V lost 6 bases and J lost 2, with 9 bases in between. The CDR3 sequence is 13 residues long. Here the CDR3 reads CASRGENTDTQYF. CDR3 nucleotides: TGTGCCAGCAGGGGAGAAAACACAGATACGCAGTATTTT.

The chain has TRBV11-3 and TRBJ2-5; D possibly corresponds to TRBD2 (5 bases). This CDR3 region has 14 residues. Germline CDR1 SGHNT, CDR2 YENEEA. V dropped 1 base and J dropped 3 bases, with 9 bases sitting between them. CDR3 sequence (DNA): TGTGCCAGCAGCTTAGGAGGGAACAAAGAGACCCAGTACTTC. It specifies CASSLGGNKETQYF.

V is TRBV27 and J is TRBJ1-6, with TRBD1 matching over 8 bases. CDR3 length: 16 residues. J lost 3 bases, V lost 4 bases, and 5 bases had no gene match. Germline values: CDR1 MNHEY, CDR2 SMNVEV (reference sequence). Here the CDR3 reads CASSSGTGNYNSPLHF. Here the CDR3 DNA reads TGTGCCAGCAGTTCAGGGACAGGCAACTATAATTCACCCCTCCACTTT.

V gene TRBV5-1 combines with J gene TRBJ2-1; D gene ambiguous. CDR1 and CDR2 (germline): SGHRS, YFSETQ. The V and J ends lost 2 bases and 0 bases respectively, with 9 bases between them. The CDR3 has 15 amino acids. CDR3 coding DNA: TGCGCCAGCAGCTTCGACCCGGGCTCCTACAATGAGCAGTTCTTC. This encodes CASSFDPGSYNEQFF.

The V gene is TRBV6-2 or TRBV6-3, the J gene TRBJ1-5; a possible D gene is TRBD1 (5 bases). V gave up 5 bases and J gave up 4 bases, with 9 bases separating them. From germline, CDR1 is MNHEY and CDR2 SVGEGT. The CDR3 length is 13 residues. CDR3 loop: CASSQGQNQPQHF. In nucleotides, the CDR3 is TGTGCCAGCAGTCAGGGTCAAAATCAGCCCCAGCATTTT.

This clone was counted once. This chain connects TRBV6-2 or TRBV6-3 to TRBJ1-2; D might be TRBD1 (6 bases). Germline CDR1 and CDR2: MNHEY and SVGEGT. V dropped 5 bases and J dropped 5 bases, with 12 bases sitting between them. The CDR3 has 13 residues. The CDR3 nucleotides read TGTGCCAGCAGTGACGGACAGAAATATGGCTACACCTTC. It yields the protein CASSDGQKYGYTF.

This clone showed up just once. This chain connects TRBV12-5 to TRBJ1-1; D is unclear. V dropped 7 bases and J dropped 4 bases, with 16 bases sitting between them. CDR1 is LGHNT, CDR2 FRNRAP, per germline. The CDR3 runs 14 residues. The CDR3 here is CASASSEGSTEAFF. The CDR3 DNA sequence: TGTGCTAGTGCCTCCTCGGAAGGGAGCACTGAAGCTTTCTTT.

V and J are TRBV7-2 and TRBJ1-3, with 8 nucleotides matching TRBD1. Trimming removed 5 bases from V and 4 bases from J; junction bases left unmatched: 4. CDR3 length: 14 residues. Germline CDR1 reads SGHTA; CDR2 reads FQGNSA. The CDR3 DNA follows: TGTGCCAGCAGCCGGACAGGGTCCGGAAACACCATATATTTT. It yields the protein CASSRTGSGNTIYF. Complete variable domain (other parts from reference TRBV7-2 and TRBJ1-3): GAGVSQSPSNKVTEKGKDVELRCDPISGHTALYWYRQSLGQGLEFLIYFQGNSAPDKSGLPSDRFSAERTGGSVSTLTIQRTQQEDSAVYLCASSRTGSGNTIYFGEGSWLTVV.

V gene TRBV10-3 combines with J gene TRBJ2-4; weak D call: TRBD1 (5 bases). Germline CDR1 is ENHRY and CDR2 is SYGVKD. The CDR3 is made up of 15 amino acids. With 0 bases removed from V and 3 bases from J, the gap between germline ends came to 9 bases. The CDR3 here is CAISESGADKNIQYF. The CDR3 DNA sequence: TGTGCCATCAGTGAGTCTGGGGCGGACAAAAACATTCAGTACTTC.

Points on this clone: The sample carries other DNA sequences with the same CDR3. V is TRBV11-2 and J is TRBJ2-1; 9 bases are shared with TRBD1. J was trimmed by 6 bases and V by 3 bases; bases with no gene match: 3. This CDR3 is built from 14 residues. Germline assignment: CDR1 SGHAT and CDR2 FQNNGV. The CDR3 region is CASSFRDRANEQFF. The CDR3 DNA is TGTGCCAGCAGCTTCCGGGACAGGGCCAATGAGCAGTTCTTC.

This clone has just a few counts. The chain is built from TRBV14 and TRBJ2-7; 10 positions match TRBD2. The germline V gene encodes CDR1 SGHDN and CDR2 FVKESK. V lost 1 base and J lost 2; bases outside the gene matches: 11. The CDR3 has 18 amino acids. Written as DNA, the CDR3 is TGTGCCAGCAGCCAAGGGGTGCCCGGACTAGCGGCAACCTACGAGCAGTACTTC. Amino acid sequence: CASSQGVPGLAATYEQYF. The variable domain in full, completed from reference TRBV14 and TRBJ2-7, reads EAGVTQFPSHSVIEKGQTVTLRCDPISGHDNLYWYRRVMGKEIKFLLHFVKESKQDESGMPNNRFLAERTGGTYSTLKVQPAELEDSGVYFCASSQGVPGLAATYEQYFGPGTRLTVT.

The chain carries TRBV9 and TRBJ1-6; TRBD1 is a possible D gene (5 bases). The CDR3 loop spans 14 amino acids. Trimming pared 0 bases from V and 10 bases from J, leaving 11 bases between. CDR1 is SGDLS and CDR2 is YYNGEE in the germline V gene. As DNA, the CDR3 is TGTGCCAGCAGCGTAGTCGGGTCAGGGTCACCCCTCCACTTT. Protein sequence: CASSVVGSGSPLHF.

V usage is TRBV9 and J usage is TRBJ2-2, with 8 nucleotides matching TRBD2. Looked up from germline, CDR1 is SGDLS and CDR2 is YYNGEE. Trimming removed 0 bases from V and 7 bases from J; junction bases left unmatched: 8. This CDR3 spans 16 amino acids. CDR3 DNA: TGTGCCAGCAGCGTAGGGAGCGGGAGTGGGTACGGGGAGCTGTTTTTT. It yields the protein CASSVGSGSGYGELFF. Full variable domain (outside the CDR3, taken from reference TRBV9 and TRBJ2-2): DSGVTQTPKHLITATGQRVTLRCSPRSGDLSVYWYQQSLDQGLQFLIQYYNGEERAKGNILERFSAQQFPDLHSELNLSSLELGDSALYFCASSVGSGSGYGELFFGEGSRLTVL.

This rearrangement joins TRBV9 to TRBJ2-3, with a weak D call TRBD2 (7 bases). In germline, CDR1 is SGDLS, CDR2 YYNGEE. The germline V and J ends were trimmed by 4 bases and 1 base, with 16 bases remaining between them. The CDR3 runs 16 residues. The chain's CDR3 is CASSWGGPRGTDTQYF. The DNA for the CDR3 is TGTGCCAGCAGCTGGGGGGGGCCTAGGGGCACAGATACGCAGTATTTT.

The count of this clone is one. The chain combines TRBV6-5 with TRBJ2-7, with D perhaps matching TRBD2 (6 bases). Trimming cost V 0 bases and J 4 bases, with 13 bases left between them. CDR3 length: 15 amino acids. From germline, CDR1 is MNHEY and CDR2 SVGAGI. DNA of the CDR3: TGTGCCAGCAGTTACTCGCGGGACCCGAGATACGAGCAGTACTTC. This sequence encodes CASSYSRDPRYEQYF.

The chain carries TRBV18 and TRBJ2-1; maybe TRBD2 (6 bases). V dropped 2 bases and J dropped 4 bases, with 15 bases sitting between them. Looked up from germline, CDR1 is KGHSH and CDR2 is LQKENI. There are 16 residues in the CDR3. CDR3 amino acids: CASSPIASGTYNEQFF. The CDR3 nucleotides read TGTGCCAGCTCACCAATTGCCTCGGGGACTTACAATGAGCAGTTCTTC.